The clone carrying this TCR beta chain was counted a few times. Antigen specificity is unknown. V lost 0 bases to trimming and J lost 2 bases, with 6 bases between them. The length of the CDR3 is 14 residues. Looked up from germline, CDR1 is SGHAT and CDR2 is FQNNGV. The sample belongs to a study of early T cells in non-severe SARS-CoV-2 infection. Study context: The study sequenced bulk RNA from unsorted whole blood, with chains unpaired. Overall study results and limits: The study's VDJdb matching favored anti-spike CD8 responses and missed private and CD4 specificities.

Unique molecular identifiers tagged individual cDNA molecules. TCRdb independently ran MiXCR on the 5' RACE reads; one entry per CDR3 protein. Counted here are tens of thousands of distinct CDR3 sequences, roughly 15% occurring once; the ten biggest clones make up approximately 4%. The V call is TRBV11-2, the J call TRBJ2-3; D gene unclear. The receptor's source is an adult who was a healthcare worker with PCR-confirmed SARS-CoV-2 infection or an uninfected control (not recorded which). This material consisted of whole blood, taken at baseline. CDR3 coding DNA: TGTGCCAGCAGCTTAGAAGCTTACACAGATACGCAGTATTTT. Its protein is CASSLEAYTDTQYF.